This is a list of T cell receptor beta chains from one sample in a study of T cell repertoires in cytomegalovirus infection. TCRdb re-derived calls from the reads in MiXCR, one entry per CDR3 protein. Of more than 150,000 distinct CDR3 sequences in the sample, approximately 28% were seen once. Sequences were obtained from PBMCs. The receptors were sampled from a human donor in good health (CMV status not recorded). Some clones in this sample may be carry-over from other donors' samples. Both conserved end residues are part of each CDR3. D genes are given only for firm matches. A clone size is listed for some rows: how often the clone was seen (once, few, many), or a class if it is expanded.

size: many; D: -; V: TRBV7-2; J: TRBJ2-5; DNA: TGTGCCAGCAGCTTAGTCGTGGGAGATTGGGAGACCCAGTACTTC; CDR3: CASSLVVGDWETQYF
size: many; D: -; V: TRBV7-2; J: TRBJ1-3; DNA: TGTGCCAGCAGCCGCGATACAGGGTTCTCTGGAAACACCATATATTTT; CDR3: CASSRDTGFSGNTIYF
size: few; D: TRBD1; V: TRBV2; J: TRBJ2-6; DNA: TGTGCCAGCAGTGAAGCGACAGGGAAAAAGACCAACGTCCTGACTTTC; CDR3: CASSEATGKKTNVLTF
size: many; D: -; V: TRBV7-2; J: TRBJ2-2; DNA: TGTGCCAGCAGCTTACGTTCCTTCCCGAGAGAAACCGGGGAGCTGTTTTTT; CDR3: CASSLRSFPRETGELFF
size: few; D: -; V: TRBV12-3/TRBV12-4; J: TRBJ1-2; DNA: TGTGCCAGCAGCCGGGACGCGAACTATGGCTACACCTTC; CDR3: CASSRDANYGYTF
size: few; D: -; V: TRBV6-2/TRBV6-3; J: TRBJ2-7; DNA: TGTGCCAGCAGGACTACCGGGAAAGGCTACGAGCAGTACTTC; CDR3: CASRTTGKGYEQYF
size: -; D: -; V: TRBV20-1; J: TRBJ2-3; DNA: TGCAGTGCTCCCACCGGGCGCTCTCTAAATACGCAGTATTTT; CDR3: CSAPTGRSLNTQYF
size: -; D: -; V: TRBV19; J: TRBJ2-2; DNA: TGTGCCAGTAAAAGAGCGAACACCGGGGAGCTGTTTTTT; CDR3: CASKRANTGELFF
size: many; D: -; V: TRBV6-2/TRBV6-3; J: TRBJ1-1; DNA: TGTGCCAGCAGTCCAGACATGAACACTGAAGCTTTCTTT; CDR3: CASSPDMNTEAFF
size: -; D: TRBD1; V: TRBV6-2/TRBV6-3; J: TRBJ2-1; DNA: TGTGCCAGCAGTTACGTGAGACAGGGTGGTGAGCAGTTCTTC; CDR3: CASSYVRQGGEQFF
size: -; D: TRBD2; V: TRBV6-6; J: TRBJ2-7; DNA: TGTGCCAGCAGGCTGACTAGCGGTACCTACGAGCAGTACTTC; CDR3: CASRLTSGTYEQYF
size: few; D: -; V: TRBV11-3; J: TRBJ1-6; DNA: TGTGCCAGCAGCTCGGGCCAGGAGAATTCACCCCTCCACTTT; CDR3: CASSSGQENSPLHF
size: few; D: TRBD1; V: TRBV7-2; J: TRBJ1-1; DNA: TGTGCCAGCAGTGGGGGTACAGGGGTATTTTCCAGAACTGAAGCTTTCTTT; CDR3: CASSGGTGVFSRTEAFF
size: few; D: -; V: TRBV2; J: TRBJ1-5; DNA: TGTGCCAGCAGCAGGGGCCGCTCTCGGGCCCAGCATTTT; CDR3: CASSRGRSRAQHF
size: few; D: -; V: TRBV19; J: TRBJ2-1; DNA: TGTGCCATTTTTACAGCCCATAAAGACAATGAGCAGTTCTTC; CDR3: CAIFTAHKDNEQFF
size: few; D: -; V: TRBV6-2/TRBV6-3; J: TRBJ2-1; DNA: TGTGCCAGCAGTTTTGACAATGAGCAGTTCTTC; CDR3: CASSFDNEQFF
size: many; D: -; V: TRBV7-8; J: TRBJ2-2; DNA: TGTGCCAGCAGCTTGGCGGGCGCTGGGAACACCGGGGAGCTGTTTTTT; CDR3: CASSLAGAGNTGELFF
size: -; D: -; V: TRBV6-2/TRBV6-3; J: TRBJ1-2; DNA: TGTGCCAGCAGCCCCGGACAGCCAGATATTTATGGCTACACCTTC; CDR3: CASSPGQPDIYGYTF
size: -; D: -; V: TRBV6-1; J: TRBJ1-1; DNA: TGTGCCAGCAGTGAGAGACCGGCCCCGTCTGAAGCTTTCTTT; CDR3: CASSERPAPSEAFF
size: -; D: -; V: TRBV2; J: TRBJ1-4; DNA: TGTGCCAGCTGGGGGGCAGATAATGAAAAACTGTTTTTT; CDR3: CASWGADNEKLFF
size: -; D: TRBD1; V: TRBV6-6; J: TRBJ2-1; DNA: TGTGCCAGCAGTTACTCGACAGGGCCAGGGAATGAGCAGTTCTTC; CDR3: CASSYSTGPGNEQFF
size: many; D: TRBD1; V: TRBV7-9; J: TRBJ2-7; DNA: TGTGCCAGCAGCATAGGACAGGGGCAGAACTACGAGCAGTACTTC; CDR3: CASSIGQGQNYEQYF
size: few; D: -; V: TRBV7-2; J: TRBJ2-6; DNA: TGTGCCAGCAGCCTACAGGGAGCTGGGGCCAACGTCCTGACTTTC; CDR3: CASSLQGAGANVLTF
size: few; D: TRBD1; V: TRBV6-1; J: TRBJ1-3; DNA: TGTGCCAGCAGTCTGGGACAGGGGGACACCATATATTTT; CDR3: CASSLGQGDTIYF
size: few; D: -; V: TRBV27; J: TRBJ1-4; DNA: TGTGCCAGCAGCCCAACGAGGAAAACAGGGGAAAAACTGTTTTTT; CDR3: CASSPTRKTGEKLFF
size: -; D: -; V: TRBV20-1; J: TRBJ2-3; DNA: TGCAGTGCTGTAAAGAGTGGGAGCACAGATACGCAGTATTTT; CDR3: CSAVKSGSTDTQYF
size: few; D: -; V: TRBV12-3/TRBV12-4; J: TRBJ1-4; DNA: TGTGCAGTCTCCTCCTCTGGAAAACTGTTTTTT; CDR3: CAVSSSGKLFF
size: -; D: -; V: TRBV12-3/TRBV12-4; J: TRBJ2-6; DNA: TGTGCCGTCGGGGGGCCCTACGGTGGGGCCAACGTCCTGACTTTC; CDR3: CAVGGPYGGANVLTF
size: -; D: -; V: TRBV12-3/TRBV12-4; J: TRBJ1-1; DNA: TGTGCCAGCAGTTTTAACGGGGGAACTGAAGCTTTCTTT; CDR3: CASSFNGGTEAFF
size: -; D: -; V: TRBV7-3; J: TRBJ1-1; DNA: TGTGCCACCTCAACCAGCTGGGACACTGAAGCTTTCTTT; CDR3: CATSTSWDTEAFF
size: few; D: -; V: TRBV7-2; J: TRBJ1-6; DNA: TGTGCCAGCAGCTTAGTCCCGCCCACCCTCCACTTT; CDR3: CASSLVPPTLHF